This T cell receptor beta chain appears in the sequencing data of a study of cytomegalovirus exposure and HLA in healthy donors. Whole-study results and caveats: A later analysis linked a missense variant in DCLRE1C to the trimming of TCR beta V and J genes.

Worth noting for this clone: Its antigen remains unknown.

The CDR3 has 14 residues. Germline CDR1 LNHDA, CDR2 SQIVND (reference sequence). Trimming cost V 6 bases and J 9 bases; bases outside gene matches: 11. The PCR ran on 60 Vbeta and 13 Jbeta primers. The method was immunoSEQ multiplex PCR; TCRdb's version includes in-frame clones alone and lacks a portion of them. Counted here are about 85,000 clones, about four fifths occurring once; the ten biggest clones make up 32%. The rearrangement links TRBV19 to TRBJ2-4, with 7 positions matching TRBD1. Sequencing was done on a sample of PBMCs. The receptor's source is a man aged 50 or older in good health and CMV-seropositive. CDR3 DNA: TGTGCCAGTAGCCTGACAGGGCCGGGTGGCATTCAGTACTTC. This encodes CASSLTGPGGIQYF.